Listed here are 20 T cell receptor beta chains from one sample, sequenced in a study of T cells in women clearing cervical HPV infection. Sequencing was performed with immunoSEQ multiplex PCR; in TCRdb, only in-frame clones are kept and a portion is missing. The sample data list around 39,000 clones. The sequenced sample was blood buffy coat. The receptors shown here come from a woman between 18 and 70 years old with a cervical HPV16 infection that either progressed to CIN3+ or cleared (not recorded which).

In regard to this clone: One end of the junction fails to match germline, which may point to a read error. Read coverage stops 3 residues before the CDR3 terminus; the germline J gene supplies the remainder. This sample includes further DNA sequences coding for the same CDR3. The rearrangement uses TRBV19 and TRBJ1-3; 7 bases agree with TRBD1. The CDR3 runs 14 residues. Germline V gives CDR1 LNHDA, CDR2 SQIVND (reference sequence). The sequenced CDR3 bases are TGTGCCAGTAGTTTCCGGGACAGACAAAACACA. Residues: CASSFRDRQNT. The whole CDR3 reads CASSFRDRQNTIYF.

In regard to this clone: The CDR3 is cut off 3 residues early in the read; its end comes from the germline J gene. This sequence joins TRBV7-2 and TRBJ2-3; TRBD2 matches at 11 bases. The V segment lost 3 bases and the J segment 5 bases; nucleotides outside the gene matches: 4. Germline V gene data show CDR1 as SGHTA and CDR2 as FQGNSA. The CDR3 is 15 residues long. The CDR3 spells CASSFSGGAGDTQYF. The part of the CDR3 DNA that was read is TGTGCCAGCAGCTTTAGCGGGGGGGCCGGAGATACG.

In the case of this clone: The read gets to within 3 residues of the CDR3 end, and the germline J gene fills in the rest. The chain links TRBV20-1 to TRBJ1-4, with 7 nucleotides matching TRBD1. The CDR3 has 12 amino acids. Germline lookup yields CDR1 DFQATT and CDR2 SNEGSKA (reference sequence). V dropped 5 bases and J dropped 5; count of bases not matched to a gene: 2. CDR3 region: CSAPGQNEKLFF. The sequenced CDR3 bases are TGCAGTGCTCCGGGACAGAATGAAAAA.

Note on this clone: The read stops 3 residues short of the end of the CDR3; the missing end is completed from the germline J gene. The chain uses TRBV19 and TRBJ2-1; 10 bases match TRBD1. Germline assignment: CDR1 LNHDA and CDR2 SQIVND (reference sequence). V shed 0 bases, J shed 4 bases, and the junction held 9 bases outside the gene matches. CDR3 length equals 18 residues. Here the CDR3 reads CASSIDPVGTGVYNEQFF. The part of the CDR3 DNA that was read is TGTGCCAGTAGTATAGATCCAGTCGGGACAGGGGTGTACAATGAG.

Concerning this clone: The DNA ends 3 residues before the CDR3 does, and the rest of the CDR3 is filled in from the germline J gene. The chain carries TRBV2 and TRBJ1-2; D remains unclear. Germline V gene sequence: CDR1 SNHLY, CDR2 FYNNEI. The CDR3 has 15 residues. The CDR3 DNA, read in part, is TGTGCCAGCAGTGAACTAGCGGGAGGCACAGATACC. Translated: CASSELAGGTDT. Given in full, the CDR3 is CASSELAGGTDTYTF.

On this clone: The missing CDR3 end, 3 residues past where the read stops, is filled in from the germline J gene. The V and J genes are TRBV19 and TRBJ2-6, with D tentatively TRBD1 (6 bases). The germline gives CDR1 LNHDA, CDR2 SQIVND (reference sequence). The CDR3 has 16 amino acids. V lost 5 bases to trimming and J lost 2 bases, with 13 bases between them. The CDR3 loop reads CASSPRQATGANVLTF. The sequenced CDR3 bases are TGTGCCAGTAGTCCCAGACAGGCCACTGGGGCCAACGTC. Drawing the rest from reference TRBV19 and TRBJ2-6, the complete variable domain is DGGITQSPKYLFRKEGQNVTLSCEQNLNHDAMYWYRQDPGQGLRLIYYSQIVNDFQKGDIAEGYSVSREKKESFPLTVTSAQKNPTAFYLCASSPRQATGANVLTFGAGSRLTVL.

As to this clone: The read gets to within 3 residues of the CDR3 end, and the germline J gene fills in the rest. The chain joins TRBV5-1 to TRBJ1-2; possible D gene TRBD1, 5 bases. CDR3 size: 14 residues. V was trimmed by 4 bases and J by 4 bases, leaving 14 bases between them. Germline V gene sequence: CDR1 SGHRS, CDR2 YFSETQ. CDR3 bases read: TGCGCCAGCAGCGTGGAGGGACTGACCTATGGC. Residues: CASSVEGLTYG. The whole CDR3 sequence reads CASSVEGLTYGYTF.

With respect to this clone: Read data end 3 residues before the CDR3 end; the end is taken from the germline J gene. This chain joins TRBV5-5 and TRBJ2-3; 9 positions agree with TRBD1. V gave up 3 bases and J gave up 3 bases; unmatched junction bases: 5. The CDR3 length is 15 residues. Germline CDR1 and CDR2: SGHKS and YYEKEE (reference sequence). The part of the CDR3 DNA that was read is TGTGCCAGCAGCTCACAGGGGGCGCGAACAGATACG. Translation: CASSSQGARTDT. The whole CDR3 protein reads CASSSQGARTDTQYF.

Comment on this clone: The CDR3 end lies 3 residues beyond the end of the read and is filled in from the germline J gene. J is TRBJ2-2 and V is TRBV19; 12 bases fit TRBD1. The germline V gene has CDR1 LNHDA and CDR2 SQIVND (reference sequence). CDR3 size: 20 residues. CDR3 amino acids: CASSIHAGTGGATTNEKLFF. The sequenced CDR3 bases are TGTGCCAGTAGTATCCATGCAGGGACAGGGGGCGCGACTACTAATGAAAAG.

As to this clone: The read halts 3 residues ahead of the CDR3 end, with the missing end drawn from the germline J gene. This chain uses TRBV10-3 with TRBJ2-2, with D hard to call. This CDR3 contains 12 residues. V dropped 8 bases and J dropped 2 bases, with 6 bases sitting between them. In germline, CDR1 is ENHRY, CDR2 SYGVKD. This CDR3 reads CAIYSNTGELFF. CDR3 bases read: TGTGCCATCTACAGTAACACCGGGGAG.

As concerns this clone: The read finishes 3 residues shy of the CDR3 end, and the germline J gene is used to complete it. V gene TRBV10-3 combines with J gene TRBJ2-7; D could derive from TRBD1 or TRBD2 (6 bases each). The V end lost 3 bases, the J end lost 4 bases, and 13 bases lay between the germline ends. Per germline, CDR1 ENHRY and CDR2 SYGVKD. The CDR3 has 14 amino acids. The sequenced part of the CDR3 DNA is TGTGCCATCAGTGAAGATCAGGGGAGGTACGAG. It is translated as CAISEDQGRYE. The full CDR3 is CAISEDQGRYEQYF.

Details on this clone: With the read ending 3 residues before the CDR3 end, the germline J gene is used to fill in that end. The V and J genes are TRBV2 and TRBJ2-2; 7 bases line up with TRBD1. The CDR3 is made up of 14 amino acids. Germline V CDR1 and CDR2: SNHLY, FYNNEI. Incomplete CDR3 DNA: TGTGCCAGCACCGGGACAGACCGTAATTCACCG. This encodes CASTGTDRNSP. The complete CDR3 protein is CASTGTDRNSPLFF.

Points on this clone: The CDR3 is cut off 3 residues early in the read; its end comes from the germline J gene. V gene TRBV11-2 combines with J gene TRBJ1-1; 8 bases align to TRBD1. The CDR3 has 15 amino acids. Germline V gene lookup returns CDR1 SGHAT and CDR2 FQNNGV. Trimming took 4 bases from V and 3 from J; bases not matched to a gene: 7. CDR3 region: CASSSRTGSYTEAFF. CDR3 DNA, as far as it was read: TGTGCCAGCAGCTCCCGGACAGGGTCTTACACTGAA.

The CDR3 reads CASRIAGEETQYF. Incomplete CDR3 DNA: TGTGCCAGCAGAATTGCGGGAGAGGAGACG. The chain uses TRBV7-2 and TRBJ2-3, with 7 positions matching TRBD2. The CDR3 end falls 3 residues outside the read, so it is completed with the germline J gene. The germline V gene encodes CDR1 SGHTA and CDR2 FQGNSA. The CDR3 is made up of 13 amino acids.

With respect to this clone: The CDR3 end is not reached by the read, which stops 3 residues before it; the germline J gene fills it in. The chain combines TRBV14 with TRBJ1-4; tentative D call: TRBD1 (6 bases). V was pared by 2 bases and J by 8 bases, with 12 bases between. Germline values: CDR1 SGHDN, CDR2 FVKESK. The length of the CDR3 is 14 residues. CDR3 residues: CASSQLSTGEKLFF. Partial CDR3 DNA: TGTGCCAGCAGCCAACTTTCAACAGGGGAAAAA.

Concerning this clone: The read is 3 residues too short to cover the CDR3 end, so that end is filled in from the germline J gene. This chain uses TRBV7-2 with TRBJ2-3, with 8 bases matching TRBD2. The CDR3 totals 15 residues. Losses at the gene ends were 4 bases for V and 3 bases for J; bases not matched to a gene: 6. The V gene's germline CDR1 is SGHTA and CDR2 FQGNSA. The sequenced part of the CDR3 DNA is TGTGCCAGCAGCTCCACTAGCGGTTATACAGATACG. This translates into CASSSTSGYTDT. The entire CDR3 protein is CASSSTSGYTDTQYF.

To note about this clone: The read gets to within 3 residues of the CDR3 end, and the germline J gene fills in the rest. V usage is TRBV30 and J usage is TRBJ1-2; D unclear. The CDR3 spans 15 residues. Germline V gene lookup returns CDR1 GTSNPN and CDR2 SVGIG (reference sequence). CDR3 loop: CAWSPRAGDTDDYTF. The DNA read from the CDR3 is TGTGCCTGGAGTCCCCGAGCGGGAGATACGGATGAC. The complete variable domain, with remaining parts taken from reference TRBV30 and TRBJ1-2, reads SQTIHQWPATLVQPVGSPLSLECTVEGTSNPNLYWYRQAAGRGLQLLFYSVGIGQISSEVPQNLSASRPQDRQFILSSKKLLLSDSGFYLCAWSPRAGDTDDYTFGSGTRLTVV.

Of note for this clone: From the germline J gene comes the end of the CDR3, since the read stops 3 residues before it. The chain joins TRBV28 to TRBJ2-5, with 11 bases matching TRBD1. The germline gives CDR1 MDHEN, CDR2 SYDVKM. V lost 3 bases, J lost 4 bases, and 4 bases stayed unmatched. The CDR3 covers 15 residues. The DNA read from the CDR3 is TGTGCCAGCAGTTTCCACGGGACAGGGGGAGAGACC. This encodes CASSFHGTGGET. The full CDR3 is CASSFHGTGGETQYF.

Note on this clone: The read is 3 residues too short to cover the CDR3 end, so that end is filled in from the germline J gene. This chain uses TRBV2 with TRBJ2-3; no definite D call. Germline V lookup: CDR1 SNHLY, CDR2 FYNNEI. The CDR3 consists of 13 residues. With 6 bases removed from V and 3 bases from J, the gap between germline ends came to 10 bases. Partial CDR3 DNA: TGTGCCAGCAGCTCAGGTCAGACAGATACG. It translates to CASSSGQTDT. In full, the CDR3 reads CASSSGQTDTQYF.

About this clone: The read halts 3 residues ahead of the CDR3 end, with the missing end drawn from the germline J gene. This chain connects TRBV20-1 to TRBJ1-1; weak D call: TRBD1 (5 bases). This CDR3 has 13 residues. Trimming stripped 3 bases from V and 3 bases from J, with 11 bases between. Germline values: CDR1 DFQATT, CDR2 SNEGSKA (reference sequence). CDR3 amino acids: CSAREGRYTEAFF. The part of the CDR3 DNA that was read is TGCAGTGCTAGGGAGGGGCGGTACACTGAA.